This T cell receptor (beta chain) came from a study of cytomegalovirus exposure and HLA in healthy donors. Clones were read by immunoSEQ multiplex PCR, and TCRdb kept only the in-frame ones, dropping some. Of over 110,000 clones listed, more than 75% are singletons. Of note for this clone: Its specificity is not known.

The V gene lost 1 base and the J gene lost 5 bases, with 17 bases spanning the gap. Germline V CDR1 and CDR2: SGHAT, FQNNGV. The CDR3 contains 16 residues. Findings and caveats of the study: Published work reported that the classifier diagnosed cytomegalovirus status with high specificity and sensitivity. Across donors, most TCRs were seen rarely, yet some public ones were widespread. Researchers catalogued roughly 170 TCR beta chains as cytomegalovirus-associated.

The rearrangement uses TRBV11-2 and TRBJ1-2; a weak D match, TRBD1 (5 bases). This sequence was found in a man aged 18 to 35 in good health and CMV-seropositive. Material for sequencing was PBMCs. The CDR3 spells CASSLVSGTEGYGYTF. DNA for the CDR3: TGTGCCAGCAGCTTAGTATCCGGGACGGAGGGGTATGGCTACACCTTC.